Listed here are 10 T cell receptor beta chains from one sample, sequenced in a study of a mutant IDH1 vaccine in newly diagnosed glioma (dated by TCRdb to 2020 to 2023). This sample's time point label indicates: week 35, safety follow-up. Every vaccine dose consisted of 300 ug of a 20-mer mutant IDH1 peptide in Montanide, administered subcutaneously together with topical imiquimod. The library was made by the immunoSEQ multiplex PCR assay. Entries here come from immuneACCESS through TCRdb and include only in-frame sequences with V and J called. Some clones fail to appear in such tables; in the studies checked, an unresolved V gene covers under half of the shortfall, and the cause of the remainder is unknown. This sample comprises 34,000 or so clones, 81% of them detected only once. The leading ten clones occupy just over 15% of the sample. Their antigen targets remain unknown. This specimen was PBMCs, taken from a glioma patient whose treatment included an IDH1 peptide vaccine. Receptors originate from a man younger than 45 with glioma.

V usage is TRBV10-1 and J usage is TRBJ2-7; TRBD2 is a possible D gene (5 bases). The CDR3 covers 14 residues. V was pared by 5 bases and J by 0 bases, with 11 bases between. CDR1 is WNHNN and CDR2 is SYGVQD in the germline V gene (reference sequence). Here the CDR3 reads CASSWTASSYEQYF. CDR3 DNA sequence: TGCGCCAGCAGTTGGACTGCTAGCTCCTACGAGCAGTACTTC.

The rearrangement uses TRBV5-4 and TRBJ1-2; D not resolved. CDR1 SGHNT and CDR2 YYREEE come from the germline V gene (reference sequence). The CDR3 extends over 13 amino acids. Trimming shortened V by 0 bases and J by 3 bases, and 6 bases separated the two germline ends. The CDR3 reads CASSLDSYYGYTF. DNA of the CDR3: TGTGCCAGCAGCTTGGACAGTTACTATGGCTACACCTTC.

The rearrangement links TRBV9 to TRBJ1-2; D unclear. With 0 bases removed from V and 2 bases from J, the gap between germline ends came to 17 bases. The CDR3 length is 17 residues. Germline assignment: CDR1 SGDLS and CDR2 YYNGEE. CDR3 in amino acids: CASSVDVGQAGNYGYTF. In DNA form, the CDR3 reads TGTGCCAGCAGCGTAGATGTGGGTCAGGCGGGGAACTATGGCTACACCTTC.

The chain couples TRBV6-5 to TRBJ2-3; TRBD1 aligns across 7 bases. V shed 6 bases and J 6 bases; nucleotides not matched to a gene: 12. Germline V gene sequence: CDR1 MNHEY, CDR2 SVGAGI. This CDR3 spans 15 amino acids. The CDR3 region is CASRDPTGKPDTQYF. The CDR3 nucleotides read TGTGCCAGCAGGGACCCGACAGGGAAGCCCGATACGCAGTATTTT.

The chain employs TRBV11-3 and TRBJ2-3; perhaps TRBD1 as D (6 bases). Per germline, CDR1 SGHNT and CDR2 YENEEA. V was clipped by 5 bases and J by 4 bases, with 19 bases between them. There are 16 residues in the CDR3. The CDR3: CASSPIAGVRPDTQYF. For the CDR3, the DNA is TGTGCCAGCAGCCCCATAGCAGGGGTACGGCCAGATACGCAGTATTTT.

The chain links TRBV18 to TRBJ2-2, with 13 bases identical to TRBD2. CDR1 and CDR2 from the germline V gene are KGHSH and LQKENI. The ends lost 2 bases at V and 7 bases at J; junction bases unmatched: 1. This CDR3 is 15 amino acids long. CDR3 sequence: CASSPGTSGIGELFF. In DNA, the CDR3 is TGTGCCAGCTCACCAGGGACTAGCGGGATCGGGGAGCTGTTTTTT.

This clone was found once. The J gene is TRBJ2-2, the V gene TRBV7-8; 10 nucleotides agree with TRBD1. Trimming at V came to 0 bases and at J to 5 bases, leaving 6 bases not matched to a gene. Germline V CDR1 and CDR2: SGHVS, FQNEAQ. The CDR3 runs 17 residues. The CDR3 coding sequence is TGTGCCAGCAGCTTAGCGCCGGGACAGGGGATTACCGGGGAGCTGTTTTTT. Amino acid sequence: CASSLAPGQGITGELFF. Full variable domain (missing parts from reference TRBV7-8 and TRBJ2-2): GAGVSQSPRYKVAKRGQDVALRCDPISGHVSLFWYQQALGQGPEFLTYFQNEAQLDKSGLPSDRFFAERPEGSVSTLKIQRTQQEDSAVYLCASSLAPGQGITGELFFGEGSRLTVL.

The chain recombines TRBV18 with TRBJ2-5; the D call may be TRBD1 or TRBD2 (5 bases each). The germline V gene has CDR1 KGHSH and CDR2 LQKENI. CDR3 length: 14 amino acids. Trimming left V 3 bases short and J 3 bases short, with 11 bases between. For the CDR3, the DNA is TGTGCCAGCTCACCCTCGGGGCCTGAAGAGACCCAGTACTTC. Encoded protein: CASSPSGPEETQYF.

This clone appeared a few times. The CDR3 coding sequence is TGTGCCAGCAGTGAATTACGGGTGGCGGAAGCTTTCTTT. Translating gives CASSELRVAEAFF. The chain is built from TRBV2 and TRBJ1-1; D uncertain. Germline values: CDR1 SNHLY, CDR2 FYNNEI. Between the trimmed V and J ends, which lost 2 bases and 8 bases, there was a span of 12 bases. The CDR3 totals 13 residues.

The chain recombines TRBV6-6 with TRBJ1-2, with a weak D call TRBD1 (5 bases). The CDR3 consists of 14 residues. V was trimmed by 2 bases and J by 4 bases, leaving 11 bases between them. Looked up from germline, CDR1 is MNHNY and CDR2 is SVGAGI (reference sequence). In nucleotides, the CDR3 is TGTGCCAGCAGTTACGCCGGGGCGTTCTATGGCTACACCTTC. Translated: CASSYAGAFYGYTF.